The 24 T cell receptor beta chains reported below all come from one sample, sequenced in a study of T cell responses to AZD1222 COVID-19 vaccine. Sequencing used immunoSEQ multiplex PCR; TCRdb keeps in-frame clones, though not all of them. The repertoire includes more than 110,000 clones, 80% to 95% of them detected once, and about 3.7% sits in the top ten. Sample: peripheral blood, taken 28 days after the second AZD1222 dose. All receptors derive from an adult who received the AZD1222 COVID-19 vaccine.

This rearrangement joins TRBV10-3 to TRBJ1-5; D ambiguous. Trimming shortened V by 8 bases and J by 0 bases, and 8 bases separated the two germline ends. Germline V lookup: CDR1 ENHRY, CDR2 SYGVKD. This CDR3 spans 13 amino acids. CDR3: CAIQGRSNQPQHF. Here the CDR3 DNA reads TGTGCCATCCAAGGCCGTAGCAATCAGCCCCAGCATTTT.

The chain is built from TRBV18 and TRBJ2-2, with D possibly matching TRBD2 (6 bases). The CDR3 is 14 residues long. CDR1 is KGHSH, CDR2 LQKENI, per germline. Deletions cut 6 bases from V and 5 bases from J, with 13 bases between. The CDR3 bases are TGTGCCAGCTCCCCCGGGGGAAGGACCGGGGAGCTGTTTTTT. This gives the protein CASSPGGRTGELFF.

The chain carries TRBV7-2 and TRBJ2-6; the match to TRBD1 covers 8 bases. This CDR3 has 18 residues. J lost 2 bases, V lost 4 bases, and 10 bases had no gene match. CDR1 SGHTA and CDR2 FQGNSA come from the germline V gene. CDR3 amino acids: CASSSDQGAGTGANVLTF. CDR3 bases: TGTGCCAGCAGCTCGGATCAGGGGGCTGGGACTGGGGCCAACGTCCTGACTTTC.

The rearrangement uses TRBV7-9 and TRBJ1-2; 8 bases are shared with TRBD1. Germline V gene data show CDR1 as SEHNR and CDR2 as FQNEAQ (reference sequence). This CDR3 comprises 14 residues. The J segment lost 5 bases and the V segment lost 5 bases, leaving 7 bases of the junction unmatched. CDR3 DNA: TGTGCCAGCAGCACTGGACAGGGAAGTTATGGCTACACCTTC. Translation: CASSTGQGSYGYTF. Full variable domain (remainder filled in from reference TRBV7-9 and TRBJ1-2): DTGVSQNPRHKITKRGQNVTFRCDPISEHNRLYWYRQTLGQGPEFLTYFQNEAQLEKSRLLSDRFSAERPKGSFSTLEIQRTEQGDSAMYLCASSTGQGSYGYTFGSGTRLTVV.

The count of this clone is one. The chain has TRBV10-3 and TRBJ2-6; D not resolved. The CDR3 extends over 14 amino acids. Trimming left V 7 bases short and J 1 base short, with 8 bases between. CDR1 is ENHRY, CDR2 SYGVKD, per germline. CDR3 residues: CAITGFSGANVLTF. Written as DNA, the CDR3 is TGTGCCATCACCGGGTTTTCTGGGGCCAACGTCCTGACTTTC.

This chain joins TRBV18 and TRBJ1-6; 7 bases line up with TRBD1. With V trimmed by 1 base and J by 6 bases, 6 bases remained unmatched. Germline V CDR1 and CDR2: KGHSH, LQKENI. The length of the CDR3 is 16 residues. For the CDR3, the DNA is TGTGCCAGCTCACCACAAGGGACAGTGGGTAATTCACCCCTCCACTTT. This gives the protein CASSPQGTVGNSPLHF.

V usage is TRBV6-5 and J usage is TRBJ1-1; D uncertain. V dropped 8 bases and J dropped 5 bases, with 12 bases sitting between them. Germline V gene sequence: CDR1 MNHEY, CDR2 SVGAGI. The length of the CDR3 is 12 residues. CDR3 DNA: TGTGCCAGCCGTAGGTTTGGGACTGAAGCTTTCTTT. Its translation is CASRRFGTEAFF.

This clone was recorded a few times. The chain recombines TRBV28 with TRBJ2-7; D remains ambiguous. V lost 3 bases to trimming and J lost 6 bases, with 12 bases between them. This CDR3 spans 13 amino acids. Germline-derived CDR1 and CDR2 are MDHEN and SYDVKM. CDR3: CASSFADNSEQYF. DNA of the CDR3: TGTGCCAGCAGTTTTGCTGACAATAGCGAGCAGTACTTC.

In its sample, this clone was seen once. V and J are TRBV4-3 and TRBJ1-2; D may be TRBD1 (5 bases). Trimming stripped 0 bases from V and 4 bases from J, with 12 bases between. The CDR3 has 15 residues. Germline assignment: CDR1 LGHNA and CDR2 YSLEER. The CDR3 DNA sequence: TGCGCCAGCAGCCAAGATCCAGGGTTTCCCTATGGCTACACCTTC. Its protein product is CASSQDPGFPYGYTF.

The chain is built from TRBV19 and TRBJ1-2; TRBD1 matches at 9 bases. CDR1 LNHDA and CDR2 SQIVND come from the germline V gene (reference sequence). The J segment lost 2 bases and the V segment lost 5 bases, leaving 6 bases of the junction unmatched. The CDR3 consists of 15 residues. CDR3 residues: CASSWRDRENYGYTF. DNA of the CDR3: TGTGCCAGTAGTTGGAGGGACAGGGAGAACTATGGCTACACCTTC.

This chain connects TRBV9 to TRBJ1-3; the D gene is possibly TRBD1 (6 bases). The CDR3 runs to 15 residues. V was trimmed by 3 bases and J by 2 bases, leaving 12 bases between them. Germline values: CDR1 SGDLS, CDR2 YYNGEE. The CDR3 DNA reads as TGTGCCAGCAGCGACCGACAGGTCACTGGAAACACCATATATTTT. Residues: CASSDRQVTGNTIYF.

The table lists this clone with a count of one. The chain carries TRBV28 and TRBJ2-1; 13 bases are a match to TRBD2. V trimming: 5 bases; J trimming: 5 bases; junction bases outside the gene matches: 3. The length of the CDR3 is 15 residues. Per the germline V gene, CDR1 is MDHEN and CDR2 is SYDVKM. CDR3 in amino acids: CASSPGLAGNNEQFF. In nucleotides, the CDR3 is TGTGCCAGCAGTCCGGGACTAGCGGGGAACAATGAGCAGTTCTTC.

The chain has TRBV2 and TRBJ2-1, with D possibly being TRBD2 (5 bases). Germline V gene data show CDR1 as SNHLY and CDR2 as FYNNEI. This CDR3 comprises 12 residues. V lost 8 bases, J lost 0 bases, and 5 bases lay in between. For the CDR3, the DNA is TGTGCCAGCGGGAGCTCCTACAATGAGCAGTTCTTC. Protein product: CASGSSYNEQFF.

This rearrangement joins TRBV28 to TRBJ1-5, with D unclear. V lost 6 bases, J lost 0 bases, and 15 bases lay in between. Germline V lookup: CDR1 MDHEN, CDR2 SYDVKM. CDR3 length: 16 residues. CDR3 protein: CASRALSVGSNQPQHF. The CDR3 DNA is TGTGCCAGCAGGGCACTCTCAGTAGGTAGCAATCAGCCCCAGCATTTT. The whole variable domain, remainder taken from reference TRBV28 and TRBJ1-5, is DVKVTQSSRYLVKRTGEKVFLECVQDMDHENMFWYRQDPGLGLRLIYFSYDVKMKEKGDIPEGYSVSREKKERFSLILESASTNQTSMYLCASRALSVGSNQPQHFGDGTRLSIL.

J is TRBJ1-5 and V is TRBV14, with no clear D. The CDR3 extends over 13 amino acids. Trimming cost V 3 bases and J 3 bases, with 6 bases left between them. Germline CDR1 SGHDN, CDR2 FVKESK. This CDR3 reads CASSHQPNQPQHF. CDR3 in DNA: TGTGCCAGCAGCCACCAACCCAATCAGCCCCAGCATTTT.

CDR3 loop: CAISFGRDNTEAFF. The CDR3, as DNA: TGTGCCATCTCGTTTGGAAGGGACAACACTGAAGCTTTCTTT. The rearrangement joins TRBV10-3 to TRBJ1-1, with a tentative D call TRBD1 (5 bases). In germline, CDR1 is ENHRY, CDR2 SYGVKD. CDR3 length: 14 residues. Deletions cut 8 bases from V and 2 bases from J, with 15 bases between.

The J gene is TRBJ1-4, the V gene TRBV28; the D is unclear. The CDR3 has 15 residues. Trimming took 5 bases from V and 3 from J, leaving 13 bases between them. The V gene's germline CDR1 is MDHEN and CDR2 SYDVKM. CDR3 sequence reads: CASSRYPTSNEKLFF. Here the CDR3 DNA reads TGTGCCAGCAGTCGCTACCCGACTTCTAATGAAAAACTGTTTTTT.

The gene calls are TRBV6-4 and TRBJ2-3; 10 nucleotides match TRBD1. The CDR3 consists of 15 residues. The V and J ends lost 3 bases and 1 base, in that order; junction bases with no gene match: 1. Germline-derived CDR1 and CDR2 are MRHNA and SNTAGT. CDR3 loop: CASSEGQGGTDTQYF. CDR3 sequence (DNA): TGTGCCAGCAGTGAAGGACAGGGGGGCACAGATACGCAGTATTTT.

This clone was picked up a small number of times. The chain has TRBV19 and TRBJ2-1; tentative D call: TRBD2 (6 bases). This CDR3 region has 15 residues. V was shortened by 2 bases and J by 4 bases, with 12 bases between the two germline ends. Looked up from germline, CDR1 is LNHDA and CDR2 is SQIVND (reference sequence). DNA of the CDR3: TGTGCCAGTAGTATACGCGGAGGGGCATACAATGAGCAGTTCTTC. Translation: CASSIRGGAYNEQFF.

V usage is TRBV6-5 and J usage is TRBJ2-7, with D tentatively TRBD1 or TRBD2 (5 bases each). V gave up 6 bases and J gave up 7 bases, with 10 bases separating them. Germline CDR1 reads MNHEY; CDR2 reads SVGAGI. This CDR3 region has 11 residues. The chain's CDR3 is CASRTEGEQYF. The DNA of the CDR3 is TGTGCCAGCAGAACCGAGGGGGAGCAGTACTTC.

V is TRBV3-1 (or the pseudogene TRBV3-2) and J is TRBJ1-2; maybe TRBD1 (5 bases). CDR1 LGHDT and CDR2 YNNKEL come from the germline V gene (reference sequence). The CDR3 has 17 amino acids. The V and J ends lost 4 bases and 4 bases respectively, with 22 bases between them. CDR3 residues: CASSRRVDTTGGYGYTF. As DNA, the CDR3 is TGTGCCAGCAGCCGTCGAGTCGATACAACCGGGGGCTATGGCTACACCTTC.

This chain joins TRBV19 and TRBJ1-5; the D gene is possibly TRBD1 (5 bases). Trimming stripped 4 bases from V and 6 bases from J, with 16 bases between. This CDR3 has 15 amino acids. Germline CDR1 and CDR2: LNHDA and SQIVND (reference sequence). This CDR3 reads CASSNHGGTGQPQHF. CDR3 nucleotides: TGTGCCAGTAGTAACCACGGGGGGACGGGTCAGCCCCAGCATTTT.

The rearrangement joins TRBV19 to TRBJ2-2; TRBD2 matches 14 bases. The germline CDR1 and CDR2 sequences are LNHDA and SQIVND (reference sequence). The CDR3 totals 16 residues. V shed 4 bases, J shed 5 bases, and the junction held 3 bases outside the gene matches. CDR3 coding DNA: TGTGCCAGTAGTAAGCGACTAGCGGGAGGGACCGGGGAGCTGTTTTTT. Its protein product is CASSKRLAGGTGELFF.

This chain links TRBV6-5 with TRBJ2-5; D may match TRBD1 or TRBD2 (6 bases each). Germline V gene lookup returns CDR1 MNHEY and CDR2 SVGAGI. Trimming took 2 bases from V and 7 from J, leaving 11 bases between them. The length of the CDR3 is 13 residues. CDR3 region: CASSYNGGGTQYF. CDR3 DNA: TGTGCCAGCAGTTACAACGGAGGGGGGACCCAGTACTTC.